This T cell receptor (beta chain) derives from a study of blood T cell repertoires in COVID-19. In the study overall: Sites in the United States, Italy and Spain provided acute and convalescent COVID-19 samples. PBMCs, B-cell-depleted T cells, or T cells provided the cDNA or gDNA that made up the material.

Profiling relied on immunoSEQ multiplex PCR, and the TCRdb table lists in-frame clones only, not all of them. The repertoire holds 150,000 or so clones, roughly 88% seen once, with 0.63% in the top ten. The germline gives CDR1 GTSNPN, CDR2 SVGIG (reference sequence). CDR3 length equals 16 residues. The ends lost 2 bases at V and 1 base at J; junction bases unmatched: 10. V gene TRBV30 combines with J gene TRBJ1-1; 7 bases are a match to TRBD1. The sequencing sample was made of peripheral blood. The TCR comes from a man aged 60 to 69 with COVID-19, enrolled during active disease. The CDR3 sequence: CAWSRRQGTPNTEAFF. The CDR3 DNA sequence: TGTGCCTGGAGTCGACGACAGGGAACACCGAACACTGAAGCTTTCTTT.